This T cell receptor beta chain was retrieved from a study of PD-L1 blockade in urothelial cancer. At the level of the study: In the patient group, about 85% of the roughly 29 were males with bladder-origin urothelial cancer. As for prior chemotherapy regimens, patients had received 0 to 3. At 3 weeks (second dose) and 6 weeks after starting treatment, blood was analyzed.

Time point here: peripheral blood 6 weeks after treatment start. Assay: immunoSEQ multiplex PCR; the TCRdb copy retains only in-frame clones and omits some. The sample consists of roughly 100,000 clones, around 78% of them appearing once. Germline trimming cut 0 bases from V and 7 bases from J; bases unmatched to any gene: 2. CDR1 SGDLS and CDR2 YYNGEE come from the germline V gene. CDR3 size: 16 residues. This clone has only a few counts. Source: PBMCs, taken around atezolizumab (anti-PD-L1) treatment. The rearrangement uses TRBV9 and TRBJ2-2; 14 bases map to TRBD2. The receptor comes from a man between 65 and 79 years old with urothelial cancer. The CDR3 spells CASSVETSGRGGELFF. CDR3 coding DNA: TGTGCCAGCAGCGTAGAGACTAGCGGGAGGGGCGGGGAGCTGTTTTTT.